This T cell receptor beta chain was sequenced for a study of T cell clonality in common variable immunodeficiency. Study outcomes and limitations: Links between repertoire features and CVID complications were heterogeneity-limited. Authors noted CVID clonality's cause needs subpopulation repertoire sequencing.

This clone was counted at least ten times. Its cognate antigen is unknown. The read stops 3 residues short of the end of the CDR3; the missing end is completed from the germline J gene. Here immunoSEQ multiplex PCR was the method, and the copy in TCRdb shows in-frame clones only, minus some. The data show around 45,000 clones, none appearing only once, with more than 9% held by the ten largest. V lost 0 bases and J lost 2, with 5 bases in between. Per germline, CDR1 SGDLS and CDR2 YYNGEE. The CDR3 is made up of 13 amino acids. Both groups were predominantly of Caucasian heritage. Blood samples were heparinized, about 4.5 to 9 ml per donor.

The sample comprised peripheral blood mononuclear cells. The rearrangement links TRBV9 to TRBJ2-5; D unclear. This TCR was sampled from a person aged 18 to 75 in good health. The CDR3 DNA, read in part, is TGTGCCAGCAGCGTAGGTCAGCAAGAGACC. Amino acids: CASSVGQQET. The entire CDR3 sequence reads CASSVGQQETQYF.